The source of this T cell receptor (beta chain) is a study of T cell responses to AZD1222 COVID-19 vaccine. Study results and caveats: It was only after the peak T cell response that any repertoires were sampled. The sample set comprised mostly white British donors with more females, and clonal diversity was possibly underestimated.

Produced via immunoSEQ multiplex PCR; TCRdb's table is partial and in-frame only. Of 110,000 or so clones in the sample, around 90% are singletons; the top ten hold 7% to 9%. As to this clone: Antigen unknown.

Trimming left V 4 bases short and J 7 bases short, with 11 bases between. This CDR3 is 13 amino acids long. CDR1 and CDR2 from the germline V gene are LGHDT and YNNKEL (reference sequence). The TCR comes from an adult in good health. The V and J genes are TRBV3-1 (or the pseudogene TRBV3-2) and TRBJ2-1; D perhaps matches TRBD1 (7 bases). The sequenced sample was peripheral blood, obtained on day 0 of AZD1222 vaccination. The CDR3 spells CASSRQGGNEQFF. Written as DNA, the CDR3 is TGTGCCAGCAGCCGACAGGGAGGAAATGAGCAGTTCTTC.